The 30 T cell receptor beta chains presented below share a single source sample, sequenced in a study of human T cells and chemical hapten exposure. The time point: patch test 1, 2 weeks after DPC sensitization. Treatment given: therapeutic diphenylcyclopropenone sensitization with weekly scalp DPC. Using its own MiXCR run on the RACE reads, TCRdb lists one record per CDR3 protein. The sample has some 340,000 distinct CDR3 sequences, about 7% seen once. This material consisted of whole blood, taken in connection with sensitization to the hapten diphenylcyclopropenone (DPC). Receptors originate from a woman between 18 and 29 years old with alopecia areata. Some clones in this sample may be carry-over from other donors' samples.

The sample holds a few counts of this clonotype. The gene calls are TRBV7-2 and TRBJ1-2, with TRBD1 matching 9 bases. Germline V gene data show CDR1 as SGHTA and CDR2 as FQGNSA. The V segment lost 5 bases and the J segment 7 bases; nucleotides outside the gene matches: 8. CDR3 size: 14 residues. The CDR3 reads CASSQGQGIGGYTF. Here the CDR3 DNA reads TGTGCCAGCAGCCAGGGACAGGGTATAGGTGGCTACACCTTC.

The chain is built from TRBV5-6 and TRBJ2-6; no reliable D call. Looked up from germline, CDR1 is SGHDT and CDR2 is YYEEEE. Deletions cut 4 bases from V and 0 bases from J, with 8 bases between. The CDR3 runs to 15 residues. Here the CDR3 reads CASSQTPSGANVLTF. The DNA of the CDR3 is TGTGCCAGCAGCCAGACCCCCTCTGGGGCCAACGTCCTGACTTTC.

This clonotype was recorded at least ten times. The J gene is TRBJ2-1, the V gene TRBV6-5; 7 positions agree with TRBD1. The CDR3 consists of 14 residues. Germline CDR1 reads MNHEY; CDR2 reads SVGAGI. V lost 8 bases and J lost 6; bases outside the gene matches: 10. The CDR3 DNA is TGTGCCAGCGGCCTGGGGGCAGGGGGCAATGAGCAGTTCTTC. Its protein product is CASGLGAGGNEQFF.

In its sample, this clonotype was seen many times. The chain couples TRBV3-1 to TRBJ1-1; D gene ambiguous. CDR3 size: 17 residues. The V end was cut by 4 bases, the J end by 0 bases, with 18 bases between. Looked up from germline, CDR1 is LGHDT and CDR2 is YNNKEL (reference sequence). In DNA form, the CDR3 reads TGTGCCAGCAGCCCCAGTCTACCAGGTATGGTGAACACTGAAGCTTTCTTT. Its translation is CASSPSLPGMVNTEAFF.

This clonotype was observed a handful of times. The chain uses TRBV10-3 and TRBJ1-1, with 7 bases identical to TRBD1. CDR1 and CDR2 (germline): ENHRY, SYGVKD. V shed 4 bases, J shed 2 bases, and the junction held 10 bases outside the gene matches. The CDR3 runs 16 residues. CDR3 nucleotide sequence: TGTGCCATCAGTGCGAACGCAGGGGGAGTTAACACTGAAGCTTTCTTT. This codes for CAISANAGGVNTEAFF.

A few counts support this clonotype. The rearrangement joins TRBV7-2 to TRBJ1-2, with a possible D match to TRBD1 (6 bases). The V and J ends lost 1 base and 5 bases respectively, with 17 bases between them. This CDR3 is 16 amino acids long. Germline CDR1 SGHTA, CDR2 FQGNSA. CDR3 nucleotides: TGTGCCAGCAGCTTAGTCCCCACAGGGTCAGGGTATGGCTACACCTTC. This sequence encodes CASSLVPTGSGYGYTF.

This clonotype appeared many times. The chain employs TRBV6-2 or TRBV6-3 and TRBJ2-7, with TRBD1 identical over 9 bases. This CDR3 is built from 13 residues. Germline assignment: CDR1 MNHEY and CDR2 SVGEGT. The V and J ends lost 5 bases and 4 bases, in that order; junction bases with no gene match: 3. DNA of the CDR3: TGTGCCAGCAGTCGGACAGGGGATTACGAGCAGTACTTC. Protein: CASSRTGDYEQYF.

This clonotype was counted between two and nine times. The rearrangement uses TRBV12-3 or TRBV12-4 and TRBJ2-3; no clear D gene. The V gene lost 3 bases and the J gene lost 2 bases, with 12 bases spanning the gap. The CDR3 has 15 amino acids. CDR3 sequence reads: CASSFLGLLTDTQYF. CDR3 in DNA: TGTGCCAGCAGTTTCTTGGGGTTACTCACAGATACGCAGTATTTT.

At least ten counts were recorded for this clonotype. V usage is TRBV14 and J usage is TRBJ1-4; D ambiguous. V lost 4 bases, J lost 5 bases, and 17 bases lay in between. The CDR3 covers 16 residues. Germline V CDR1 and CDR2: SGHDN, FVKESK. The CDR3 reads CASSPTTGILNEKLFF. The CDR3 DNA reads TGTGCCAGCAGCCCAACTACCGGGATATTGAATGAAAAACTGTTTTTT.

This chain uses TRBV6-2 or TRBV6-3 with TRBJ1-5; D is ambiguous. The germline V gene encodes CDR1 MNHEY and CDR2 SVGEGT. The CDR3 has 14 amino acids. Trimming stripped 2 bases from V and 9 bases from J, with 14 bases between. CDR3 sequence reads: CASSYTVKTPPQHF. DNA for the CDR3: TGTGCCAGCAGTTACACCGTCAAAACGCCGCCCCAGCATTTT.

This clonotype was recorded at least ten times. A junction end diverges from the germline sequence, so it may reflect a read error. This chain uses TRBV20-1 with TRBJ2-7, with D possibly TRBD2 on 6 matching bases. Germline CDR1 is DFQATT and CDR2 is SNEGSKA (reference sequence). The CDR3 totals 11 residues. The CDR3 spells CSAREQANLSF. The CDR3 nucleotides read TGCAGTGCCCGGGAGCAGGCCAACCTCTCGTTC.

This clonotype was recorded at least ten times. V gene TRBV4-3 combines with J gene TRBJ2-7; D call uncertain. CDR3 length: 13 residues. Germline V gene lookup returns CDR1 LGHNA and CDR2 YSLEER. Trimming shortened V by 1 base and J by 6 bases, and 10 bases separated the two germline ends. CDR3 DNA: TGCGCCAGCAGCCAAGGCGCGCGCTTCGAGCAGTACTTC. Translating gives CASSQGARFEQYF.

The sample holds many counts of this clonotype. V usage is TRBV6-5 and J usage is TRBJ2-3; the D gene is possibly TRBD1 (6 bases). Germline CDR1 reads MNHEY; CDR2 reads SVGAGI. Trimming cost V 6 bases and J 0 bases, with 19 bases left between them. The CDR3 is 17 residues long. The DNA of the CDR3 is TGTGCCAGCAGCCCTCCCCCAGGGGCAGTAAGCACAGATACGCAGTATTTT. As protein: CASSPPPGAVSTDTQYF.

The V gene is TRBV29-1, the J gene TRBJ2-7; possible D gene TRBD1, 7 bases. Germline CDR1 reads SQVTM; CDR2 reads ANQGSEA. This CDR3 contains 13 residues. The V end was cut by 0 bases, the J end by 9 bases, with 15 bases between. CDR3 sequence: CSVEDWSGGWQYF. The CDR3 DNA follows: TGCAGCGTTGAAGATTGGTCAGGGGGGTGGCAGTACTTC.

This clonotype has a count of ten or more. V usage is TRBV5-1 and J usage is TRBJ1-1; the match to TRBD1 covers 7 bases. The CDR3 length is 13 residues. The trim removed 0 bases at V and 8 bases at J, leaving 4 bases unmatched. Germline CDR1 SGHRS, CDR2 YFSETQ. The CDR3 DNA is TGCGCCAGCAGCTTGGGAGGGGGCAACGAAGCTTTCTTT. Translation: CASSLGGGNEAFF.

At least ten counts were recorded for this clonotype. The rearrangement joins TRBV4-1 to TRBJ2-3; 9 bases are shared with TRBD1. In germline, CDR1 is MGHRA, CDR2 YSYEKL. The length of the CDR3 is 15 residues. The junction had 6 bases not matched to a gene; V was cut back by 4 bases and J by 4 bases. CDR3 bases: TGCGCCAGCAGCCCGGGGGACAGGGTCGCAGATACGCAGTATTTT. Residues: CASSPGDRVADTQYF.

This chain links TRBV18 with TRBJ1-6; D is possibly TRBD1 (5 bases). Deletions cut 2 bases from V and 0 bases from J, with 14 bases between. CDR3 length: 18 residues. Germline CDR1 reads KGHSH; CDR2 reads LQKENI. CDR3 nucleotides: TGTGCCAGCTCACCATGGGGCCGGGTGAGCTCCTATAATTCACCCCTCCACTTT. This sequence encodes CASSPWGRVSSYNSPLHF.

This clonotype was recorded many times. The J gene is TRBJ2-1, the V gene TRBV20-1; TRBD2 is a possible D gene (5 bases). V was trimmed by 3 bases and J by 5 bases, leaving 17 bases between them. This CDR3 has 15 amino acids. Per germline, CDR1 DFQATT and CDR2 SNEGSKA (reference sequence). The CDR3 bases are TGCAGTGCTAGTTTTCGGTCCAGCGGAAACAATGAGCAGTTCTTC. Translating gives CSASFRSSGNNEQFF.

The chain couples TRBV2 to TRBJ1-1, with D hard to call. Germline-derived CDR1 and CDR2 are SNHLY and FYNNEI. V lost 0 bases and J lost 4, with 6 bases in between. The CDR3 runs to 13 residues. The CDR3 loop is CASSEAQITEAFF. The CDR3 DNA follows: TGTGCCAGCAGTGAAGCGCAAATCACTGAAGCTTTCTTT.

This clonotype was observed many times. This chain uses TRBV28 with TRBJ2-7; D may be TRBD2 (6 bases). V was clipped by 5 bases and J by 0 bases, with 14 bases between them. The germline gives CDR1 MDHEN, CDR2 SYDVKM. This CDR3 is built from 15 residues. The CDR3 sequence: CASSPRGVLSYEQYF. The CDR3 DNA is TGTGCCAGCAGTCCCCGCGGGGTCCTCTCCTACGAGCAGTACTTC.

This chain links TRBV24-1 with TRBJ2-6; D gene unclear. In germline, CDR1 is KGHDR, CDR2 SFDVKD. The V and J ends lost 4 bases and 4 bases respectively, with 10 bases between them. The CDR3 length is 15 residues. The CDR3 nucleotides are TGTGCCACCAGTGAATATGGAACCGGGGCCAACGTCCTGACTTTC. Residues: CATSEYGTGANVLTF.

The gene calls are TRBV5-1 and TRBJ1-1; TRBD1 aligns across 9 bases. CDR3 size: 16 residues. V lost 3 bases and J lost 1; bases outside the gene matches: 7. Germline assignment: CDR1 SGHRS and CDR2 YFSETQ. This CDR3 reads CASSSWTGAANTEAFF. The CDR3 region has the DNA TGCGCCAGCAGCTCTTGGACAGGGGCTGCGAACACTGAAGCTTTCTTT.

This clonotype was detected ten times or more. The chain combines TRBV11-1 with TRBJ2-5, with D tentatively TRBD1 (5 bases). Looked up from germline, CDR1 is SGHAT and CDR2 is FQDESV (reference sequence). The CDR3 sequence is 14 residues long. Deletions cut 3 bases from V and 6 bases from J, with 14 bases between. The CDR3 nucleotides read TGTGCCAGCAGCTTGAAGCAGGGTTGGAAGACCCAGTACTTC. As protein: CASSLKQGWKTQYF.

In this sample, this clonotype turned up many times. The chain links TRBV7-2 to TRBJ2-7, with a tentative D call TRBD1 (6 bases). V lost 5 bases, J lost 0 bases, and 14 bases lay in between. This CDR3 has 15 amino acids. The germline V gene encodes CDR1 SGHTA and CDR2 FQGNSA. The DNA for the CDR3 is TGTGCCAGCAGCCCCCCGCAGGGGCTCTCCTACGAGCAGTACTTC. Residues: CASSPPQGLSYEQYF.

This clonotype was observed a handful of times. CDR3 nucleotide sequence: TGTGCCAGCAGTCGCCTAGTCAGCGGGGAGCTGTTTTTT. This encodes CASSRLVSGELFF. J is TRBJ2-2 and V is TRBV11-3; D unresolved. Trimming took off 6 bases at V and 7 bases at J, with 12 bases between the two ends. The CDR3 has 13 amino acids. CDR1 is SGHNT, CDR2 YENEEA, per germline.

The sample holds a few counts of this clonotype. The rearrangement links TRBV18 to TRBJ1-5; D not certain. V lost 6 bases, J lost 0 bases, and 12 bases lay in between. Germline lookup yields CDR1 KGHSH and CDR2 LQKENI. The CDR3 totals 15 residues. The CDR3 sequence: CASSPTANSNQPQHF. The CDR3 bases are TGTGCCAGCTCCCCAACGGCCAATAGCAATCAGCCCCAGCATTTT.

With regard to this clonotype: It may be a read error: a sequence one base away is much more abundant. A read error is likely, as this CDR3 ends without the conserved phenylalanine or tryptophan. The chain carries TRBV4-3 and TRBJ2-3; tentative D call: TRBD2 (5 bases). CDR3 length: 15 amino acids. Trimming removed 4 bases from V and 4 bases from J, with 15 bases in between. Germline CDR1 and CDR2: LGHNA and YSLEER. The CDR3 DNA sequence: TGCGCCAGCAGCCGGCTAACGCTAGCATCAGATACGCAGTATTAT. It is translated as CASSRLTLASDTQYY.

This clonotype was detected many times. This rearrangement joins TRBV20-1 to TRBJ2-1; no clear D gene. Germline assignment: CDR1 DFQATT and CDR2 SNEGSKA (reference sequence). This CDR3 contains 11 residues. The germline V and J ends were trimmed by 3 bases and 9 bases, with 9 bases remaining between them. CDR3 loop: CSARTPTEQFF. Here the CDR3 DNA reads TGCAGTGCTAGGACTCCTACTGAGCAGTTCTTC.

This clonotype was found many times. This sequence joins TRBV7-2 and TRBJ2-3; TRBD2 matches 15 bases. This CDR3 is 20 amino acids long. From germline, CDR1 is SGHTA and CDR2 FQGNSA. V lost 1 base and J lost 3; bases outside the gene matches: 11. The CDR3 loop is CASSLGGLAGGPRRTDTQYF. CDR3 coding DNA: TGTGCCAGCAGCTTAGGGGGACTAGCGGGGGGCCCCCGGAGAACAGATACGCAGTATTTT.

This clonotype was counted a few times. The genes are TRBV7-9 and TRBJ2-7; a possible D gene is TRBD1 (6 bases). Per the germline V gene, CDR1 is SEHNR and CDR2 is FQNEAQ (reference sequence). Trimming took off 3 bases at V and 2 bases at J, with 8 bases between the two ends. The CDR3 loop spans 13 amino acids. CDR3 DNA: TGTGCCAGCAGCTTTACAGGGACCTACGAGCAGTACTTC. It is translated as CASSFTGTYEQYF.